The T cell receptor (beta chain) described here comes from a study of cytomegalovirus exposure and HLA in healthy donors. This CDR3 comprises 11 residues. From germline, CDR1 is DFQATT and CDR2 SNEGSKA (reference sequence). V dropped 3 bases and J dropped 4 bases, with 6 bases sitting between them. Only in-frame clones appear in the TCRdb table, and some are missing; sequencing was by immunoSEQ multiplex PCR. Seen here are approximately 270,000 clones, more than 85% observed once, and the top ten hold about 12%. V is TRBV20-1 and J is TRBJ1-2; no definite D call. Material: PBMCs. The TCR comes from a man between 18 and 35 years old in good health and CMV-seropositive. The CDR3 loop reads CSARQLYGYTF. In nucleotides, the CDR3 is TGCAGTGCTAGGCAGCTCTATGGCTACACCTTC.